Sequencing of this T cell receptor beta chain was carried out in a study of CD8 T cells in ankylosing spondylitis (dated by TCRdb to 2016 to 2017). With respect to the entire study: The study profiled T cell receptor beta repertoires in healthy donors and ankylosing spondylitis patients to find disease-linked TCR variants. Peripheral blood samples were taken, and synovial fluid was additionally collected from ankylosing spondylitis patients. In total, the full study cohort was made up of some 110 healthy donors and more than 20 ankylosing spondylitis patients.

What the study reported, not specific to this receptor: A CD8+ phenotype was shown by the disease-linked clones, which were found at relatively low frequencies in peripheral blood. A TCR beta motif of several highly homologous amino acid variants appeared characteristic of blood from ankylosing spondylitis patients. Some of the motif variants had been reported before in the synovial fluid and blood of reactive arthritis patients, a finding that suggests common disease-initiation mechanisms. Significant enrichment of the disease-linked clones was reported in matched synovial fluid samples from ankylosing spondylitis patients.

In regard to this clonotype: Its antigen has not been determined. No qualities accompany the bases; no much larger clone lies one base away.

The listed sequencing device is Illumina HiSeq 2500. TCR beta libraries were prepared by quantitative 5'-RACE with molecular barcodes. In the authors' own workflow: Disease-linked TCR variants were identified with a new computational method built on a probabilistic model of VDJ rearrangement. TCRdb itself trimmed the public reads at Q25 with fastp, ran MiXCR and retained productive beta chains. All rows with the same CDR3 protein become a single entry with the most common DNA and genes. TCRdb, not the authors, supplied the V and J calls. Recorded for this sample are about 480,000 distinct CDR3 sequences; under 20% of them occurred a single time. The top ten clonotypes cover 1% of the sample. V and J lose 2 bases and 3 bases, and a span of 14 bases separates them. Via the germline V gene, CDR1 is MNHEY and CDR2 SVGAGI. From the cysteine up to the phenylalanine, the CDR3 has a length of 15 residues. Just the 45-base CDR3 DNA is kept, in frame starting at base 1.

The V and J segments used are TRBV6-5 and TRBJ2-7, with the D gene call left open. Material: blood, either unsorted or a sorted T cell fraction (not recorded which). This TCR was sampled from a male donor with ankylosing spondylitis. Here the CDR3 is given as CASSYGVAWIYEQYF. The DNA sequence is as follows: TGTGCCAGCAGTTACGGAGTCGCCTGGATCTACGAGCAGTACTTC.